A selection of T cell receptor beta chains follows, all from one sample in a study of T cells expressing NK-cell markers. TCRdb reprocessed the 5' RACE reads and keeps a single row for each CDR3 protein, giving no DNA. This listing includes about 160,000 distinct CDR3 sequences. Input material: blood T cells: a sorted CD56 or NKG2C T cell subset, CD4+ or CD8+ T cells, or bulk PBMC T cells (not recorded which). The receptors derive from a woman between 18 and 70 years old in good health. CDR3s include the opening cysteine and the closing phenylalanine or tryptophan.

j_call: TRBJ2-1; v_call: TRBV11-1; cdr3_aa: CASSSKAAGATLGPYNEQFF
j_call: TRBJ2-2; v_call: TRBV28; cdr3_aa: CASGSGGNTGELFF
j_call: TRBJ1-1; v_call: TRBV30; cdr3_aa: CAWSESGVFEAFF
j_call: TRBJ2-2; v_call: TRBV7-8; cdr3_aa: CASSTSPSGNGELFF
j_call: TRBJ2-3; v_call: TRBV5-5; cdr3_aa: CASSFVVTQYF
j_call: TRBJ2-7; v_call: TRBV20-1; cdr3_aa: CSARPGAGATYEQYF
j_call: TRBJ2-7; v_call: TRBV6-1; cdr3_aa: CASSGPNRGLTYEQYF
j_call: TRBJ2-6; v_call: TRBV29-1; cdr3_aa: CSVEDFSGANVLTF
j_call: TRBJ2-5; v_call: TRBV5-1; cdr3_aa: CASSFALSEETQYF
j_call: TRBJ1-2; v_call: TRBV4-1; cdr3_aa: CASSQAQGIFYNGYTF
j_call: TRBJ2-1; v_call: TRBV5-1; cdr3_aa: CASSADPRTGNEQFF
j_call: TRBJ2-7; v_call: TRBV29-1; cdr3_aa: CSVVWQFEQYF
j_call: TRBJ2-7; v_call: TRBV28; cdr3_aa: CASSLRIGQTHEQYF
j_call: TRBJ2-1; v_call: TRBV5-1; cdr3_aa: CASSLADNEQFF
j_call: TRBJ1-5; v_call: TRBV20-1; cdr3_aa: CSARGAGTGFDQPQHF
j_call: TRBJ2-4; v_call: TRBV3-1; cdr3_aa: CASSQRGQGNIQYF
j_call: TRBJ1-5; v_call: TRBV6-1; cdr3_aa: CASSPFLGTGQPQHF
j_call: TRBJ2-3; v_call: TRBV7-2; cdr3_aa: CASRLGPFLTDTQYF
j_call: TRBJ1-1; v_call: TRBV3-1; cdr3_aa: CASSQAEILNTEAFF
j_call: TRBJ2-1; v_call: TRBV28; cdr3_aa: CASRTGMHEQFF
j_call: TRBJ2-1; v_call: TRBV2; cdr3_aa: CASSEGTAFLQFF
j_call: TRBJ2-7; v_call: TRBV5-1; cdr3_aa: CASSREGRLSGHEQYF
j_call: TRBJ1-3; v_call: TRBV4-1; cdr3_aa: CASSQLSGTEGNTIYF
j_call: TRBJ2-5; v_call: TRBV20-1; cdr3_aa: CSATWFTGTKETQYF
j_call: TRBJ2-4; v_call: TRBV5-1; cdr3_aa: CASSYDTNIQYF
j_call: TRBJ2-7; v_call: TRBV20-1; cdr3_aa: CSATDRSPYEQYF
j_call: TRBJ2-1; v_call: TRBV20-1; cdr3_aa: CSAKAGGFYNEQFF
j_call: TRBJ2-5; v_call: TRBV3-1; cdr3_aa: CASSRLGPIQETQYF
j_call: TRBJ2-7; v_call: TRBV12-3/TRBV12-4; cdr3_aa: CASSFREMREQYF
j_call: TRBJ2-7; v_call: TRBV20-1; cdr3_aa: CSAILPHGGPYEQYF
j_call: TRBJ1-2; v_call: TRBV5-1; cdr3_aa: CASSYNGNYGYTF
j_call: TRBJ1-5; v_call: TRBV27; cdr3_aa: CASSTGRQPQHF
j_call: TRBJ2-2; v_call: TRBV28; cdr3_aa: CASSHRGANTGELFF
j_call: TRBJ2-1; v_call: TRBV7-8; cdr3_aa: CASSLWNEQFF
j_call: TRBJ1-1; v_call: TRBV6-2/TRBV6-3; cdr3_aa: CASSYSILGMNTEAFF
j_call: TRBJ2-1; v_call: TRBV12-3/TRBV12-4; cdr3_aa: CASSPAGGSSYNEQFF
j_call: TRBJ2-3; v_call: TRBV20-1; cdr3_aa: CSARTARTDTQYF
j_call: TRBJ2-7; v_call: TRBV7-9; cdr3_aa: CASSKKETYEQYF
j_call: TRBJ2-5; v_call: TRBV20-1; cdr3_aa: CSAGTGAKETQYF
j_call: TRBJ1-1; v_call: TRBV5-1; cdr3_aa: CASSQTGTTFSEAFF
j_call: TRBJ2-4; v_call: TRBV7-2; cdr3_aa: CASSLSGGQGNIQYF
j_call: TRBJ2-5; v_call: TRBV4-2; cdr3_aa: CASSQAVLVDRETQYF
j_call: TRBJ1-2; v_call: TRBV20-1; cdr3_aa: CSASGTAYGYTF